This TCR beta chain was obtained from a study of regulatory T cells in long-lasting Graves disease. Time point meaning: newly diagnosed GD, antithyroid drugs for less than 3 months. RNA isolated from PBMCs was used to make the TCR library. Both iRepertoire HTBI primers and Arm-PCR of CDR3 regions were used to build the TCR beta libraries. MiXCR, run by TCRdb on the multiplex PCR reads, gives a single entry per CDR3 protein. The table has 200,000 to 250,000 distinct CDR3 sequences, 20% seen once. This specimen consisted of peripheral blood mononuclear cells (PBMCs), obtained at new diagnosis, from a patient treated with antithyroid drugs. The TCR was taken from a female donor with Graves disease.

The DNA of the CDR3 is TGTGCCAGCAGCTTGGGGAACGGCTACAATGAGCAGTTCTTC. Translated, it gives CASSLGNGYNEQFF. The chain combines TRBV5-4 with TRBJ2-1; D gene unclear. V dropped 0 bases and J dropped 3 bases, with 7 bases sitting between them. CDR3 length: 14 residues. Germline V gene lookup returns CDR1 SGHNT and CDR2 YYREEE (reference sequence).